The 15 T cell receptor beta chains below were found in one sample sequenced in a study of human T cells and chemical hapten exposure. As for time point: patch test 1, 2 weeks after DPC sensitization. Regarding treatment: therapeutic diphenylcyclopropenone sensitization with weekly scalp DPC. TCRdb analysed the RACE reads with MiXCR anew, one entry per CDR3 protein. The sample has some 94,000 distinct CDR3 sequences; around 12% are singletons. The sequenced sample was whole blood, obtained in connection with sensitization to the hapten diphenylcyclopropenone (DPC). The receptors were sampled from a woman aged 40 to 55 with alopecia areata. Some clones in this sample may be carry-over from other donors' samples.

The chain uses TRBV30 and TRBJ2-2; D not certain. The CDR3 consists of 11 residues. V dropped 0 bases and J dropped 6 bases, with 2 bases sitting between them. Germline lookup yields CDR1 GTSNPN and CDR2 SVGIG (reference sequence). CDR3 residues: CAWSVSGELFF. As DNA, the CDR3 is TGTGCCTGGAGTGTATCCGGGGAGCTGTTTTTT.

This clonotype was counted at least ten times. This rearrangement joins TRBV7-9 to TRBJ2-5; the D gene could be TRBD1 or TRBD2 (5 bases each). V lost 7 bases to trimming and J lost 3 bases, with 15 bases between them. There are 14 residues in the CDR3. Germline loops: CDR1 SEHNR, CDR2 FQNEAQ (reference sequence). CDR3 sequence: CASTLGVNEETQYF. Here the CDR3 DNA reads TGTGCCAGCACCCTGGGGGTAAATGAAGAGACCCAGTACTTC.

This clonotype was observed a handful of times. CDR3 bases: TGTGCCAGCAGACTATCTATTACAGATACGCAGTATTTT. It specifies CASRLSITDTQYF. The chain links TRBV7-2 to TRBJ2-3; D uncertain. The CDR3 is 13 residues long. Trimming took 6 bases from V and 3 from J, leaving 10 bases between them. In germline, CDR1 is SGHTA, CDR2 FQGNSA.

The table lists this clonotype with a few counts. This rearrangement joins TRBV29-1 to TRBJ1-2; 7 bases align to TRBD1. The germline gives CDR1 SQVTM, CDR2 ANQGSEA. The CDR3 is made up of 13 amino acids. Germline trimming cut 5 bases from V and 3 bases from J; bases unmatched to any gene: 6. The CDR3 reads CSVQGGSDYGYTF. The CDR3 DNA reads as TGCAGCGTTCAGGGGGGGTCTGACTATGGCTACACCTTC.

This chain joins TRBV28 and TRBJ2-7; the D is unclear. The CDR3 is made up of 13 amino acids. Germline lookup yields CDR1 MDHEN and CDR2 SYDVKM. Trimming removed 4 bases at V and 2 bases at J, with 9 bases between. For the CDR3, the DNA is TGTGCCAGCAGTTGGCCCGGAACCTACGAGCAGTACTTC. Protein sequence: CASSWPGTYEQYF.

J is TRBJ2-1 and V is TRBV28; D is unclear. The CDR3 sequence is 16 residues long. V lost 2 bases, J lost 7 bases, and 18 bases lay in between. Germline-derived CDR1 and CDR2 are MDHEN and SYDVKM. CDR3 region: CASSLSLKKWDNEQFF. The CDR3 nucleotides are TGTGCCAGCAGTTTAAGTTTGAAGAAATGGGATAATGAGCAGTTCTTC.

This clonotype was counted many times. The V call is TRBV5-1, the J call TRBJ1-2, with TRBD1 matching 9 bases. Germline CDR1 reads SGHRS; CDR2 reads YFSETQ. The CDR3 is 16 residues long. Losses at the gene ends were 4 bases for V and 6 bases for J; bases not matched to a gene: 13. The CDR3 DNA reads as TGCGCCAGCAGCCCGGTCAGCCCCGGGACAGGGCATGGCTACACCTTC. Its translation: CASSPVSPGTGHGYTF.

This clonotype came up many times. The chain couples TRBV29-1 to TRBJ2-2, with D hard to call. CDR3 length equals 13 residues. Trimming took off 3 bases at V and 0 bases at J, with 5 bases between the two ends. Germline-derived CDR1 and CDR2 are SQVTM and ANQGSEA. CDR3 DNA sequence: TGCAGCGTTGATGTATCGAACACCGGGGAGCTGTTTTTT. Residues: CSVDVSNTGELFF.

The rearrangement links TRBV6-2 or TRBV6-3 to TRBJ2-7; TRBD1 matches 7 bases. V lost 6 bases and J lost 0; bases outside the gene matches: 14. The length of the CDR3 is 17 residues. From germline, CDR1 is MNHEY and CDR2 SVGEGT. For the CDR3, the DNA is TGTGCCAGCAGCCCAACATCCGGGACAGCACACTCCTACGAGCAGTACTTC. This sequence encodes CASSPTSGTAHSYEQYF.

V and J are TRBV30 and TRBJ1-2; 9 positions agree with TRBD1. The germline V gene encodes CDR1 GTSNPN and CDR2 SVGIG (reference sequence). V lost 0 bases to trimming and J lost 8 bases; unmatched junction nucleotides: 7. The CDR3 spans 14 residues. The CDR3 reads CAWSVGTGINGYTF. CDR3 coding DNA: TGTGCCTGGAGTGTCGGGACAGGGATTAACGGCTACACCTTC.

This clonotype was counted a few times. The rearrangement links TRBV12-3 or TRBV12-4 to TRBJ2-2, with TRBD2 identical over 10 bases. This CDR3 is 17 amino acids long. Trimming at V came to 4 bases and at J to 2 bases, leaving 7 bases not matched to a gene. Here the CDR3 reads CASSWRLAGANTGELFF. The CDR3 DNA is TGTGCCAGCAGTTGGCGGCTAGCGGGAGCAAACACCGGGGAGCTGTTTTTT.

The chain has TRBV7-2 and TRBJ1-2; no clear D gene. CDR3 length equals 13 residues. Trimming cost V 4 bases and J 5 bases, with 11 bases left between them. Germline CDR1 reads SGHTA; CDR2 reads FQGNSA. CDR3 amino acids: CASSSTPTYGYTF. CDR3 DNA: TGTGCCAGCAGCTCGACCCCGACATATGGCTACACCTTC.

This clonotype was observed a handful of times. The chain's CDR3 is CASSQEGAGNGYTF. CDR3 nucleotide sequence: TGTGCCAGCAGCCAAGAGGGGGCTGGTAATGGCTACACCTTC. This chain links TRBV3-1 with TRBJ1-2; D possibly corresponds to TRBD1 (6 bases). The germline V gene has CDR1 LGHDT and CDR2 YNNKEL (reference sequence). V was pared by 0 bases and J by 6 bases, with 11 bases between. This CDR3 has 14 amino acids.

This clonotype occurred a few times. This chain connects TRBV3-1 to TRBJ2-5, with D possibly being TRBD1 or TRBD2 (5 bases each). This CDR3 spans 13 amino acids. Germline V gene data show CDR1 as LGHDT and CDR2 as YNNKEL (reference sequence). V was pared by 4 bases and J by 5 bases, with 11 bases between. The CDR3 protein is CASSPWDGETQYF. The CDR3 region has the DNA TGTGCCAGCAGCCCGTGGGACGGGGAGACCCAGTACTTC.

The table lists this clonotype with a few counts. The chain joins TRBV5-1 to TRBJ1-6; a possible D gene is TRBD1 (5 bases). The germline CDR1 and CDR2 sequences are SGHRS and YFSETQ. This CDR3 has 14 amino acids. Trimming took off 0 bases at V and 10 bases at J, with 11 bases between the two ends. CDR3 sequence reads: CASSLGQGESPLHF. Here the CDR3 DNA reads TGCGCCAGCAGCTTGGGTCAGGGTGAATCACCCCTCCACTTT.